A selection of T cell receptor beta chains follows, all from one sample in a study of T cell repertoires in cytomegalovirus infection. TCRdb itself ran the reads through MiXCR, one entry per CDR3 protein. The sample yields about 700,000 distinct CDR3 sequences, around 31% seen once. For these TCRs, the target antigens are not known. The specimen was cultured PBMCs, collected from culture after CMV antigen stimulation. The receptors here all came from a human donor in good health (CMV status not recorded). Some clones in this sample may be carry-over from other donors' samples. The CDR3 runs from the conserved cysteine through the conserved F or W. A D gene is named only where the DNA matches it firmly.

d_gene	v_gene	j_gene	CDR3aa
-	TRBV24-1	TRBJ2-3	CATSDFDRRERDLTDTQYF
-	TRBV20-1	TRBJ2-1	CSVIGGSYNEQFF
-	TRBV7-8	TRBJ2-5	CASTIGLARQETQYF
-	TRBV6-2/TRBV6-3	TRBJ2-3	CASRGDGSTDTQYF
TRBD2	TRBV30	TRBJ2-1	CAWSGSGDSDNEQFF
TRBD1	TRBV7-2	TRBJ2-3	CASSKGARTLDTQYF
TRBD1	TRBV7-2	TRBJ2-1	CASSMTGGGYNEQFF
-	TRBV19	TRBJ2-2	CASSGDTGELFF
-	TRBV7-8	TRBJ1-3	CASSLGRGRSGNTIYF
-	TRBV20-1	TRBJ2-7	CSARGTNSYEQYF
-	TRBV4-1	TRBJ1-1	CASSPHGPLTEAFF
TRBD2	TRBV6-2/TRBV6-3	TRBJ2-7	CASSRPGTSGYEQYF
-	TRBV6-5	TRBJ2-7	CASGRIPGSYEQYF
-	TRBV4-1	TRBJ1-5	CASSRTPQGKGQPQHF
TRBD1	TRBV7-8	TRBJ2-3	CASSGDRAENTQYF
TRBD2	TRBV6-5	TRBJ2-3	CASRSPSGGAEDTQYF
-	TRBV29-1	TRBJ1-1	CSVEWWNTEAFF
-	TRBV5-1	TRBJ2-3	CASSMELSTDTQYF
TRBD1	TRBV7-6	TRBJ2-1	CASSPRQGPSYNEQFF
TRBD2	TRBV10-3	TRBJ2-1	CAIRGTSGNNEQFF
TRBD2	TRBV2	TRBJ2-3	CASSDRLARTDTQYF
-	TRBV27	TRBJ1-2	CASSSKPSGTAYGYTF
TRBD1	TRBV6-5	TRBJ2-5	CASSVLGTGVQETQYF
-	TRBV3-1	TRBJ2-3	CASSQRQDLTDTQYF
-	TRBV7-6	TRBJ2-5	CASSLGGEFQETQYF
-	TRBV12-3/TRBV12-4	TRBJ1-5	CASSSRALSNQPQHF
TRBD1	TRBV6-1	TRBJ1-4	CATQPLDRGNEKLFF
-	TRBV6-2/TRBV6-3	TRBJ2-7	CASSYERLYEQYF
TRBD2	TRBV7-6	TRBJ2-1	CASSHQGLAGNNEQFF
-	TRBV4-2	TRBJ1-6	CASSPDLVDSPLHF
-	TRBV6-6	TRBJ1-5	CASCGRNNQPQHF
-	TRBV7-9	TRBJ2-1	CASSPRLSSFHNEQFF
-	TRBV6-1	TRBJ1-4	CASSVQGSREKLFF
-	TRBV19	TRBJ2-3	CASSMRAQVALSTDTQYF
-	TRBV24-1	TRBJ2-2	CATSDLGGTGELFF
-	TRBV19	TRBJ2-3	CASSIRQYRAADTQYF
TRBD2	TRBV29-1	TRBJ2-1	CSVETSGGSSYNEQFF
TRBD2	TRBV27	TRBJ2-3	CASSRGTSGGQGFTDTQYF
-	TRBV7-9	TRBJ1-4	CASSLMRGNEKLFF
-	TRBV7-2	TRBJ2-7	CASSPHAGTYEQYF